One and the same sample provided the 10 T cell receptor beta chains below, sequenced in a study of shared clonotypes between healthy human individuals. Repertoires were generated with immunoSEQ multiplex PCR, while TCRdb's copy carries only in-frame clones and drops some. The sample includes about 2 million clones, 95% of them seen just once. The sample consisted of naive CD4+ T cells sorted from blood. Subset given: CD45RA+ positively selected. Every receptor here comes from a man aged 18 to 30 in good health.

The V gene is TRBV11-2, the J gene TRBJ1-2; D may be TRBD1 (5 bases). V was shortened by 6 bases and J by 1 base, with 21 bases between the two germline ends. Looked up from germline, CDR1 is SGHAT and CDR2 is FQNNGV. This CDR3 comprises 17 residues. CDR3 nucleotides: TGTGCCAGCAGGGAGGCCGGTAGGACAAATCTTAACTATGGCTACACCTTC. Its translation is CASREAGRTNLNYGYTF.

The chain has TRBV7-2 and TRBJ1-1; TRBD1 is a possible D gene (5 bases). The CDR3 is 16 amino acids. V lost 1 base and J 1 base, leaving 13 bases between the germline ends. Per germline, CDR1 SGHTA and CDR2 FQGNSA. CDR3 nucleotide sequence: TGTGCCAGCAGCTTAGGTCCCGGGACTCCGAACACTGAAGCTTTCTTT. It is translated as CASSLGPGTPNTEAFF.

The rearrangement links TRBV7-9 to TRBJ1-4; no clear D. The CDR3 totals 15 residues. The germline V and J ends were trimmed by 5 bases and 4 bases, with 14 bases remaining between them. CDR1 is SEHNR and CDR2 is FQNEAQ in the germline V gene (reference sequence). The CDR3 here is CASSPQAPDNEKLFF. CDR3 DNA sequence: TGTGCCAGCAGCCCGCAGGCCCCGGATAATGAAAAACTGTTTTTT.

The chain couples TRBV28 to TRBJ2-2; 7 bases agree with TRBD1. V gave up 8 bases and J gave up 2 bases; unmatched junction bases: 5. Germline V lookup: CDR1 MDHEN, CDR2 SYDVKM. CDR3 length: 14 residues. DNA of the CDR3: TGTGCCAGCCACGGGACAGCTAACACCGGGGAGCTGTTTTTT. It specifies CASHGTANTGELFF.

The chain combines TRBV7-2 with TRBJ2-3; 9 nucleotides align to TRBD2. Looked up from germline, CDR1 is SGHTA and CDR2 is FQGNSA. The CDR3 is made up of 17 amino acids. The ends lost 1 base at V and 2 bases at J; junction bases unmatched: 7. CDR3 sequence: CASSLDSQREVTDTQYF. The CDR3 DNA reads TGTGCCAGCAGCTTAGATTCCCAGCGGGAGGTCACAGATACGCAGTATTTT. Full variable domain (outside the CDR3, taken from reference TRBV7-2 and TRBJ2-3): GAGVSQSPSNKVTEKGKDVELRCDPISGHTALYWYRQSLGQGLEFLIYFQGNSAPDKSGLPSDRFSAERTGGSVSTLTIQRTQQEDSAVYLCASSLDSQREVTDTQYFGPGTRLTVL.

A note on this clone: Other DNA sequences in the sample encode the same CDR3. CDR3 coding DNA: TGCGCCAGCAGTGAACCGGGCACAGATACGCAGTATTTT. It codes for CASSEPGTDTQYF. The gene calls are TRBV5-1 and TRBJ2-3; D remains ambiguous. This CDR3 is built from 13 residues. Germline CDR1 reads SGHRS; CDR2 reads YFSETQ. Trimming cost V 5 bases and J 1 base, with 8 bases left between them.

Concerning this clone: The sample contains more than one DNA sequence encoding this CDR3. The chain recombines TRBV9 with TRBJ2-7; a weak D match, TRBD1 (6 bases). Germline V gives CDR1 SGDLS, CDR2 YYNGEE. V was shortened by 0 bases and J by 3 bases, with 10 bases between the two germline ends. The CDR3 length is 14 residues. The CDR3 spells CASSVGQANYEQYF. CDR3 in DNA: TGTGCCAGCAGCGTAGGACAGGCGAACTACGAGCAGTACTTC.

This clone was seen only once. The rearrangement links TRBV2 to TRBJ2-5, with D hard to call. Germline V lookup: CDR1 SNHLY, CDR2 FYNNEI. The CDR3 totals 11 residues. Trimming took off 6 bases at V and 6 bases at J, with 8 bases between the two ends. CDR3 bases: TGTGCCAGCAGCGGCTATAAGACCCAGTACTTC. Translated, it gives CASSGYKTQYF.

The chain uses TRBV11-2 and TRBJ1-1, with D unclear. Trimming cost V 3 bases and J 2 bases, with 10 bases left between them. Per the germline V gene, CDR1 is SGHAT and CDR2 is FQNNGV. This CDR3 comprises 14 residues. This CDR3 reads CASSFTGKNTEAFF. CDR3 nucleotide sequence: TGTGCCAGCAGCTTCACCGGGAAAAACACTGAAGCTTTCTTT.

The rearrangement links TRBV5-6 to TRBJ1-1; no clear D. The CDR3 loop spans 13 amino acids. V was shortened by 1 base and J by 7 bases, with 11 bases between the two germline ends. From germline, CDR1 is SGHDT and CDR2 YYEEEE. The CDR3 loop reads CASSLIWPDEAFF. In nucleotides, the CDR3 is TGTGCCAGCAGCTTGATCTGGCCCGATGAAGCTTTCTTT.